This T cell receptor beta chain was recovered during a study of CD8+ T cells in alopecia areata. Following extraction, RNA underwent reverse transcription to cDNA, which served as the sequencing template. Profiled with immunoSEQ multiplex PCR; TCRdb holds only in-frame clones, not every one. Of around 190,000 clones in the sample, roughly 70% are singletons; the top ten hold approximately 1.3%. Per germline, CDR1 SNHLY and CDR2 FYNNEI. CDR3 length equals 11 residues. V lost 5 bases and J 5 bases, leaving 6 bases between the germline ends. Overall study findings and caveats: Higher clonality and more expanded CD8+ clones appeared in lesional than normal scalp.

Of note for this clone: The target antigen is unknown.

Treatment: oral pan-JAK inhibitor, 5-10 mg twice daily. This specimen consisted of CD4+ T cells sorted from blood, obtained around week 50, from a patient treated with tofacitinib. The origin of this receptor is a human donor with alopecia areata. The chain carries TRBV2 and TRBJ2-5; no definite D call. The CDR3 here is CASSFGETQYF. CDR3 DNA: TGTGCCAGCAGTTTCGGGGAGACCCAGTACTTC.